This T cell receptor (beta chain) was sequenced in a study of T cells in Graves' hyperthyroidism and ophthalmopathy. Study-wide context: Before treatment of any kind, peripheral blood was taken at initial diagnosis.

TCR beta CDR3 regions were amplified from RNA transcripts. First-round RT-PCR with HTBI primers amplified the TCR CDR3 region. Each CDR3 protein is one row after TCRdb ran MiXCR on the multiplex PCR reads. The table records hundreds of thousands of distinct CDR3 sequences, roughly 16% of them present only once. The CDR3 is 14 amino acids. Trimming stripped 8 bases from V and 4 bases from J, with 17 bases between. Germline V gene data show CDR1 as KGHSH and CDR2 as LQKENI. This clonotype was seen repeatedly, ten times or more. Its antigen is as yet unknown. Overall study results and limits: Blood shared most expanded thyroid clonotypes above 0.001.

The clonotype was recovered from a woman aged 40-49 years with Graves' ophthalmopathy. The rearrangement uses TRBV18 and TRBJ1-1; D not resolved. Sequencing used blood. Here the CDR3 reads CASSTVARGTEAFF. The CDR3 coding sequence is TGTGCCAGCAGCACCGTGGCCCGGGGCACTGAAGCTTTCTTT.